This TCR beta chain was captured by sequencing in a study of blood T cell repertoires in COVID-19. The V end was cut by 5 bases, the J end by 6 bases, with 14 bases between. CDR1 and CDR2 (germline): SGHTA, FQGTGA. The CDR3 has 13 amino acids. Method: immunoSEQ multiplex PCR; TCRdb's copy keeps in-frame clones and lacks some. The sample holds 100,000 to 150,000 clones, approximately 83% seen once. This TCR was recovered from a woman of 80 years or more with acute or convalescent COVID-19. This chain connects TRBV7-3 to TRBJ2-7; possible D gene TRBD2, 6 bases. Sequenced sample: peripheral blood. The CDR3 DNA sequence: TGTGCCAGCAGCCCCGGGACTGGTCGCGAGCAGTACTTC. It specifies CASSPGTGREQYF.